These 17 T cell receptor beta chains came from one sample sequenced in a study of metastatic and nonmetastatic thyroid tumors. Before thyroid surgery, none of the patients had received any treatment. Via MiXCR, TCRdb re-called the PCR reads. The top ten hold approximately 10% of the sample, which has 30,000 to 45,000 clones, under 30% seen once. Sequencing was carried out using blood. Receptors were obtained from a male donor with papillary thyroid cancer or a benign thyroid nodule (not recorded which). Some clones in this sample may be carry-over from other donors' samples.

To note about this clone: Given the absence of the conserved phenylalanine or tryptophan at the CDR3 end, a read error is likely. The rearrangement joins TRBV5-1 to TRBJ2-7; D perhaps matches TRBD1 (6 bases). CDR3 length: 14 amino acids. Germline CDR1 reads SGHRS; CDR2 reads YFSETQ. V lost 5 bases to trimming and J lost 1 base, with 13 bases between them. CDR3 nucleotide sequence: TGCGCCAGCAGTGTACAGGGTCAGTCCTACGAGCAGTACATC. Encoded protein: CASSVQGQSYEQYI.

The V gene is TRBV5-5, the J gene TRBJ2-5, with D perhaps matching TRBD1 or TRBD2 (5 bases each). The CDR3 has 17 residues. Germline V lookup: CDR1 SGHKS, CDR2 YYEKEE (reference sequence). Trimming cost V 4 bases and J 2 bases, with 21 bases left between them. CDR3 sequence reads: CASSPPAPGPKQETQYF. The CDR3 DNA is TGTGCCAGCAGCCCCCCGGCTCCGGGACCGAAGCAAGAGACCCAGTACTTC.

This clone has a handful of counts. The CDR3 nucleotides read TGTGCCAGCAGTTTTGGACAGAACTATGGCTACACCTTC. Its protein is CASSFGQNYGYTF. This chain uses TRBV27 with TRBJ1-2; a possible D gene is TRBD1 (6 bases). V was cut by 3 bases and J by 2 bases, with 7 bases left in between. CDR1 and CDR2 from the germline V gene are MNHEY and SMNVEV (reference sequence). The CDR3 consists of 13 residues.

This sequence joins TRBV5-1 and TRBJ2-3; 7 nucleotides match TRBD2. Trimming at V came to 1 base and at J to 2 bases, leaving 7 bases not matched to a gene. Germline loops: CDR1 SGHRS, CDR2 YFSETQ. The CDR3 runs 16 residues. The CDR3 reads CASSLWASGPTDTQYF. The DNA of the CDR3 is TGCGCCAGCAGCTTGTGGGCTAGCGGCCCCACAGATACGCAGTATTTT.

This clone has a handful of counts. J is TRBJ2-1 and V is TRBV6-1; D possibly corresponds to TRBD2 (5 bases). The CDR3 runs 11 residues. The germline CDR1 and CDR2 sequences are MNHNS and SASEGT. Trimming took 7 bases from V and 13 from J, leaving 14 bases between them. The CDR3 DNA is TGTGCCAGCAAAGAACTAGGGAGCCAGTTCTTC. As protein: CASKELGSQFF.

This clone rates as medium-sized. The chain couples TRBV20-1 to TRBJ2-2, with 10 nucleotides matching TRBD2. Trimming cost V 2 bases and J 3 bases; bases outside gene matches: 3. The germline gives CDR1 DFQATT, CDR2 SNEGSKA (reference sequence). The CDR3 has 15 amino acids. The CDR3 here is CSARPSGRDTGELFF. CDR3 coding DNA: TGCAGTGCTAGACCAAGCGGGAGGGACACCGGGGAGCTGTTTTTT.

Notes on this clone: The junction departs from germline at one end; a sequencing error may be responsible. The rearrangement joins TRBV27 to TRBJ2-3, with 7 positions matching TRBD1. The CDR3 is made up of 15 amino acids. The germline V gene encodes CDR1 MNHEY and CDR2 SMNVEV (reference sequence). CDR3 in DNA: TGTGCCAGCAGCTTATCGACAGGGTCGGCAGATACGCAGTATTTT. This codes for CASSLSTGSADTQYF.

The rearrangement links TRBV20-1 to TRBJ2-7; D is ambiguous. This CDR3 comprises 13 residues. V was shortened by 6 bases and J by 2 bases, with 14 bases between the two germline ends. Germline CDR1 and CDR2: DFQATT and SNEGSKA (reference sequence). The CDR3 loop is CSAEWSVPYEQYF. The DNA of the CDR3 is TGCAGTGCCGAGTGGTCGGTCCCCTACGAGCAGTACTTC.

This clone was observed a few times. This CDR3 reads CASEGQGPGYTF. For the CDR3, the DNA is TGTGCCAGTGAGGGACAGGGGCCTGGCTACACCTTC. The chain couples TRBV19 to TRBJ1-2; TRBD1 matches 10 bases. Germline V gives CDR1 LNHDA, CDR2 SQIVND (reference sequence). The CDR3 is 12 residues long. V trimming: 8 bases; J trimming: 7 bases; junction bases outside the gene matches: 4.

This clone appeared a few times. Written as DNA, the CDR3 is TGTGCCACCAGTGATCTCTGGACTAGCGGGTCCAATGAGCAGTTCTTC. Amino acid sequence: CATSDLWTSGSNEQFF. The rearrangement uses TRBV24-1 and TRBJ2-1, with 11 bases identical to TRBD2. Per the germline V gene, CDR1 is KGHDR and CDR2 is SFDVKD. V shed 3 bases, J shed 6 bases, and the junction held 6 bases outside the gene matches. The CDR3 length is 16 residues.

This clone turned up a few times. The chain links TRBV6-5 to TRBJ2-7; TRBD1 matches at 8 bases. Germline V gene sequence: CDR1 MNHEY, CDR2 SVGAGI. Trimming removed 2 bases from V and 5 bases from J; junction bases left unmatched: 5. The CDR3 is 14 amino acids. CDR3 sequence reads: CASSYRDRSDEQYF. The CDR3 nucleotides read TGTGCCAGCAGTTACAGGGACAGGAGCGACGAGCAGTACTTC.

The genes are TRBV7-9 and TRBJ1-1; D call uncertain. This CDR3 comprises 15 residues. Trimming stripped 1 base from V and 0 bases from J, with 9 bases between. CDR1 and CDR2 from the germline V gene are SEHNR and FQNEAQ (reference sequence). The CDR3 here is CASSLGEHMNTEAFF. In nucleotides, the CDR3 is TGTGCCAGCAGCTTAGGGGAACACATGAACACTGAAGCTTTCTTT.

At least ten counts were recorded for this clone. J is TRBJ1-2 and V is TRBV6-1; a weak D match, TRBD1 (6 bases). The V end lost 5 bases, the J end lost 7 bases, and 14 bases lay between the germline ends. Germline V lookup: CDR1 MNHNS, CDR2 SASEGT. The CDR3 length is 13 residues. The CDR3 spells CASSPRGGTGYTF. The CDR3 nucleotides are TGTGCCAGCAGTCCCAGGGGAGGAACTGGCTACACCTTC.

This chain joins TRBV3-1 and TRBJ2-1; D is perhaps TRBD2 (5 bases). The CDR3 runs 15 residues. Germline lookup yields CDR1 LGHDT and CDR2 YNNKEL (reference sequence). The V end lost 0 bases, the J end lost 5 bases, and 11 bases lay between the germline ends. This chain's CDR3 is CASSQDGVVHNEQFF. CDR3 in DNA: TGTGCCAGCAGCCAAGACGGGGTAGTACACAATGAGCAGTTCTTC.

The chain recombines TRBV11-2 with TRBJ2-1, with 12 bases aligning to TRBD2. CDR3 length: 15 residues. With V trimmed by 2 bases and J by 9 bases, 5 bases remained unmatched. Germline V CDR1 and CDR2: SGHAT, FQNNGV. The DNA for the CDR3 is TGTGCCAGCAGCTTACGGTCTAGCGGGAGGGTTGAGCAGTTCTTC. This codes for CASSLRSSGRVEQFF.

This clone has only a few counts. The chain is built from TRBV6-1 and TRBJ1-5, with 10 bases fitting TRBD1. This CDR3 is built from 18 residues. The V gene's germline CDR1 is MNHNS and CDR2 SASEGT. The V and J ends lost 3 bases and 0 bases, in that order; junction bases with no gene match: 8. The CDR3 region has the DNA TGTGCCAGCAGTGAGGGGGACAGGGGTCCCTATAGCAATCAGCCCCAGCATTTT. The encoded protein is CASSEGDRGPYSNQPQHF.

The chain links TRBV11-2 to TRBJ2-7; 7 positions match TRBD2. The CDR3 is 13 amino acids. From germline, CDR1 is SGHAT and CDR2 FQNNGV. The trim removed 3 bases at V and 3 bases at J, leaving 2 bases unmatched. The CDR3 sequence: CASSFGGSYEQYF. The DNA for the CDR3 is TGTGCCAGCAGCTTCGGCGGGAGCTACGAGCAGTACTTC.